This TCR beta chain was captured in a study of T cells in Graves' hyperthyroidism and ophthalmopathy. Study summary: The authors collected peripheral blood at initial diagnosis, before any treatment.

CDR3 size: 15 residues. The germline gives CDR1 MNHNS, CDR2 SASEGT. The germline V and J ends were trimmed by 8 bases and 3 bases, with 20 bases remaining between them. Study observations and caveats: Most clonotypes expanded in the thyroid (above 0.001) were also present in blood. Model output signaled ophthalmopathy a median roughly six months ahead of onset.

Regions amplified from RNA transcripts were the TCR beta CDR3 regions. First-round RT-PCR of the TCR CDR3 relied on the HTBI primer set. TCRdb passed the multiplex PCR reads through MiXCR, listing each CDR3 protein once. The table has over 500,000 distinct CDR3 sequences, about 16% seen once; the top ten hold 25% to 35%. Concerning this clonotype: The antigen is unknown.

The chain is built from TRBV6-1 and TRBJ2-7, with no clear D. The TCR sequence derives from a woman in her 30s with Graves' ophthalmopathy. Sequencing used blood. The CDR3 region has the DNA TGTGCCAGCCACCCCGACCCGACCTCGGTCTACGAGCAGTACTTC. Translating gives CASHPDPTSVYEQYF.